A selection of T cell receptor beta chains follows, all from one sample in a study of CD8 T cells in ankylosing spondylitis. One entry per CDR3 protein, called by TCRdb with MiXCR from the 5' RACE reads. This table has 350,000 to 450,000 distinct CDR3 sequences, 20% to 30% appearing once. Material: blood, either unsorted or a sorted T cell fraction (not recorded which). The receptors here all came from a male donor with ankylosing spondylitis. CDR3s include the opening cysteine and the closing phenylalanine or tryptophan. D genes are given only for firm matches. Size values are once, few and many counts, or a class for expanded clones, and some rows have none.

J: TRBJ2-2
size: .
V: TRBV6-1
D: .
DNA: TGTGCCAGCACCCCCTTTTTGGGGCGAAACACCGGGGAGCTGTTTTTT
CDR3: CASTPFLGRNTGELFF

J: TRBJ2-1
size: .
V: TRBV5-5
D: TRBD1
DNA: TGTGCCAGCAGCTTTACTATCCGGGACAGGGCCCGTCGGGAGCAGTTCTTC
CDR3: CASSFTIRDRARREQFF

J: TRBJ2-7
size: few
V: TRBV7-2
D: TRBD1
DNA: TGTGCCAGCAGCTTGAACAGGGGCAGGGAGCAGTACTTC
CDR3: CASSLNRGREQYF

J: TRBJ2-3
size: .
V: TRBV5-5
D: TRBD2
DNA: TGTGCCAGCAGCTTGCTTAGCGGGATAGATACGCAGTATTTT
CDR3: CASSLLSGIDTQYF

J: TRBJ2-5
size: .
V: TRBV29-1
D: .
DNA: TGCAGCGTTACGGGATACCAAGAGACCCAGTACTTC
CDR3: CSVTGYQETQYF

J: TRBJ1-6
size: few
V: TRBV18
D: .
DNA: TGTGCCAGCTCACCAGAACACAGGGCGGATTCACCCCTCCACTTT
CDR3: CASSPEHRADSPLHF

J: TRBJ1-1
size: few
V: TRBV11-2
D: .
DNA: TGTGCCAGCAGCTGGACAGATTCAGAAGCTTTCTTT
CDR3: CASSWTDSEAFF

J: TRBJ1-1
size: .
V: TRBV5-1
D: TRBD1
DNA: TGCGCCAGCAGCTTGGGGGTACAGGGGGTCTACACTGAAGCTTTCTTT
CDR3: CASSLGVQGVYTEAFF

J: TRBJ1-2
size: few
V: TRBV12-3/TRBV12-4
D: TRBD1
DNA: TGTGCCAGCAGTCCGCAGGGGGGAAGTCCCTATGGCTACACCTTC
CDR3: CASSPQGGSPYGYTF

J: TRBJ2-7
size: few
V: TRBV7-2
D: .
DNA: TGTGCCAGCAGCTTAGGTCTCGGGAGCACCTACGAGCAGTACTTC
CDR3: CASSLGLGSTYEQYF

J: TRBJ2-5
size: .
V: TRBV29-1
D: .
DNA: TGCAGCGCCTGGAGGGCCCAAGAGACCCAGTACTTC
CDR3: CSAWRAQETQYF

J: TRBJ2-1
size: few
V: TRBV20-1
D: TRBD2
DNA: TGCAGTACCGCAAGGCGGGAGACCTACAATGAGCAGTTCTTC
CDR3: CSTARRETYNEQFF

J: TRBJ2-4
size: .
V: TRBV7-2
D: .
DNA: TGTGCCAGCAGCTCGCCCGGGGGTCCCAAAAACATTCAGTACTTC
CDR3: CASSSPGGPKNIQYF

J: TRBJ1-1
size: few
V: TRBV5-1
D: .
DNA: TGCGCCAGCAGCTTACGGACAGATAACACTGAAGCTTTCTTT
CDR3: CASSLRTDNTEAFF

J: TRBJ2-3
size: few
V: TRBV29-1
D: .
DNA: TGCAGCGTGGCCCGTGAGTTCCGACCCGATACGCAGTATTTT
CDR3: CSVAREFRPDTQYF

J: TRBJ2-1
size: .
V: TRBV24-1
D: .
DNA: TGTGCCACCAGTGACTCCGGGACTTCCCCCTACAATGAGCAGTTCTTC
CDR3: CATSDSGTSPYNEQFF

J: TRBJ2-3
size: .
V: TRBV20-1
D: .
DNA: TGCAGTGCTAGAGCGGTCGATACGCAGTATTTT
CDR3: CSARAVDTQYF

J: TRBJ2-5
size: .
V: TRBV3-1
D: .
DNA: TGTGCCAGCAGCCAAGATGCTAGCCCAGGGAAGACCCAGTACTTC
CDR3: CASSQDASPGKTQYF

J: TRBJ2-1
size: .
V: TRBV7-9
D: .
DNA: TGTGCCAGCAGCTTCCGGCTCGGGACAACCTACAATGAGCAGTTCTTC
CDR3: CASSFRLGTTYNEQFF